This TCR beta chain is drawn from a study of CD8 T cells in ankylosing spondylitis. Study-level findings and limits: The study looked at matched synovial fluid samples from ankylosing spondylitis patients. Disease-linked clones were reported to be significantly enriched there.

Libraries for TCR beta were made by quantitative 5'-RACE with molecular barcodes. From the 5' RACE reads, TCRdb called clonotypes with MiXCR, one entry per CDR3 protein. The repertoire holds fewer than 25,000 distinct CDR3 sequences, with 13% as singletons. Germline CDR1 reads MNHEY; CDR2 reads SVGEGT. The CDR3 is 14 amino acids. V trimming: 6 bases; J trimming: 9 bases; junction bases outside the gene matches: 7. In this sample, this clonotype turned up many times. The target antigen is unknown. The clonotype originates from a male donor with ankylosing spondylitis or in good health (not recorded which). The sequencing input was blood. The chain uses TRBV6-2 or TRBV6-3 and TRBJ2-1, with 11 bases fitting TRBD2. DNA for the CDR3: TGTGCCAGCAGGGCTAGCGGGAGGACAAGTGAGCAGTTCTTC. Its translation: CASRASGRTSEQFF.